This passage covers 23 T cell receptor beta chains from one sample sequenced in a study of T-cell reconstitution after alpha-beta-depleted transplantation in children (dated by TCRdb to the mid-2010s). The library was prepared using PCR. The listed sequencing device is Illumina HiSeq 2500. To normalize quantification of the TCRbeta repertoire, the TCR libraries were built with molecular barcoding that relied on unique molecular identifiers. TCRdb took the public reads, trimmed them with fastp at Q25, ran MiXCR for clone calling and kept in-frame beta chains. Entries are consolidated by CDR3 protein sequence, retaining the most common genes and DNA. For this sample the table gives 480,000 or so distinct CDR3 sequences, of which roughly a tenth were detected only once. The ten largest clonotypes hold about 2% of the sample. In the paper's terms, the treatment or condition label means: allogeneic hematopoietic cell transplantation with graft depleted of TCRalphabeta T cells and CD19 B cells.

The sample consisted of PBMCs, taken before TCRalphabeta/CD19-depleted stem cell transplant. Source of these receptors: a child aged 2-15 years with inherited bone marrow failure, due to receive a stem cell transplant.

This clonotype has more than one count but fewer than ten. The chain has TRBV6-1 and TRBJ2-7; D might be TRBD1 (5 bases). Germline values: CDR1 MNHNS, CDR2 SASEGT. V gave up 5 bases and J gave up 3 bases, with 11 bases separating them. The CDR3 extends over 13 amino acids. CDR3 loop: CASSSPGNYEQYF. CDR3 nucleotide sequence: TGTGCCAGCAGTAGCCCAGGGAACTACGAGCAGTACTTC.

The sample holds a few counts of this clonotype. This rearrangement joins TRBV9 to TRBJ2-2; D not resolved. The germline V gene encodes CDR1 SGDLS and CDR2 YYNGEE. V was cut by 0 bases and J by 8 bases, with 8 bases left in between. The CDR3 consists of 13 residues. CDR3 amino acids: CASSVDDPGELFF. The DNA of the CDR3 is TGTGCCAGCAGCGTAGACGATCCGGGGGAGCTGTTTTTT.

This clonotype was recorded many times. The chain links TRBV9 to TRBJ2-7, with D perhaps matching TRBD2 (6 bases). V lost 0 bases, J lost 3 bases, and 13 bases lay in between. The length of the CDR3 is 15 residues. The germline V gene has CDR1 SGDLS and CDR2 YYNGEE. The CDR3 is CASSVETSSFYEQYF. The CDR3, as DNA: TGTGCCAGCAGCGTAGAAACTAGCTCCTTCTACGAGCAGTACTTC. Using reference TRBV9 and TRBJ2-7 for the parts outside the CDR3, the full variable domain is DSGVTQTPKHLITATGQRVTLRCSPRSGDLSVYWYQQSLDQGLQFLIQYYNGEERAKGNILERFSAQQFPDLHSELNLSSLELGDSALYFCASSVETSSFYEQYFGPGTRLTVT.

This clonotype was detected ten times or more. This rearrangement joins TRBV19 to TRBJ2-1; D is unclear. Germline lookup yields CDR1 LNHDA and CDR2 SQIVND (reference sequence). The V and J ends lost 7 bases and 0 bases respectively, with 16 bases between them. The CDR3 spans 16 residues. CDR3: CASNLLRRSSYNEQFF. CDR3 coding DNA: TGTGCCAGTAACCTTCTCAGGAGAAGCTCCTACAATGAGCAGTTCTTC.

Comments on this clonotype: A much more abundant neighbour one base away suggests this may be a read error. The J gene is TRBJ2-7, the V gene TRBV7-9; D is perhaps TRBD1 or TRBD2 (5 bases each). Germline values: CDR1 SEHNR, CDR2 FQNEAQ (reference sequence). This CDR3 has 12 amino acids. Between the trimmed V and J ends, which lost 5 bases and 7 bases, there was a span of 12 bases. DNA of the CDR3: TGTGCCAGCAGCGTAGAGGGGAGAGAGCAGTACTTC. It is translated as CASSVEGREQYF.

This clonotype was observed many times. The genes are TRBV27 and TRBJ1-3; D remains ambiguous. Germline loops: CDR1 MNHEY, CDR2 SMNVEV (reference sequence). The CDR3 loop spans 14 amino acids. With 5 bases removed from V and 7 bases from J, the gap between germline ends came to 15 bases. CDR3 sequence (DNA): TGTGCCAGCAGTCCCTATCTGCCGGGGAACACCATATATTTT. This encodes CASSPYLPGNTIYF.

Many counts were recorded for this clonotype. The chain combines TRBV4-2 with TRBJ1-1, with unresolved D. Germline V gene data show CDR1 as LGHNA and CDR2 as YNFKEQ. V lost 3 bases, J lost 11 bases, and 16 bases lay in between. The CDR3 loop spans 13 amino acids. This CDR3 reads CASSQEPNPEAFF. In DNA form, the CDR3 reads TGTGCCAGCAGCCAGGAGCCGAATCCGGAGGCTTTCTTT.

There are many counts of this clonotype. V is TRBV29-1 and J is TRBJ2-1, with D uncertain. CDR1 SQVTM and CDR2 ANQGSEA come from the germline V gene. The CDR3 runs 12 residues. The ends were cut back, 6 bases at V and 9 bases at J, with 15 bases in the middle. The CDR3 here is CSVKGIGSEQFF. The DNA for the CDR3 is TGCAGCGTAAAGGGAATCGGTAGTGAGCAGTTCTTC.

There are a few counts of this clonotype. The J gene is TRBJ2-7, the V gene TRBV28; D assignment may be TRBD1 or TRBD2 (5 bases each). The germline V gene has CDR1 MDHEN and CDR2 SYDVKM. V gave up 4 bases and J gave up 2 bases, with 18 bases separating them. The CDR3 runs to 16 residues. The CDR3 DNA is TGTGCCAGCAGTTCTCCCGGGACGGAAGGTACCTACGAGCAGTACTTC. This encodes CASSSPGTEGTYEQYF. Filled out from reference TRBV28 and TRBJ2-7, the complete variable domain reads DVKVTQSSRYLVKRTGEKVFLECVQDMDHENMFWYRQDPGLGLRLIYFSYDVKMKEKGDIPEGYSVSREKKERFSLILESASTNQTSMYLCASSSPGTEGTYEQYFGPGTRLTVT.

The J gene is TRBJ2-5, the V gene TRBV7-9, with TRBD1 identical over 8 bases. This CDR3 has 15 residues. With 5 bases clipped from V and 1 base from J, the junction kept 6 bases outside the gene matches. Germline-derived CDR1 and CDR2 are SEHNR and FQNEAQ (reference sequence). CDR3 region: CASSLTGVGQETQYF. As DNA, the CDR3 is TGTGCCAGCAGCCTGACAGGGGTGGGCCAAGAGACCCAGTACTTC.

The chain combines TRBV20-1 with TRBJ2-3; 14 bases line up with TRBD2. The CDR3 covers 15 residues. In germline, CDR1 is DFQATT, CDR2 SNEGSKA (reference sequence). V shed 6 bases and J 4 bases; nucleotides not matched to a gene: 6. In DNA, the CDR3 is TGCAGTGCCGGGACTAGCGGGAGTGTCTCAGATACGCAGTATTTT. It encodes CSAGTSGSVSDTQYF.

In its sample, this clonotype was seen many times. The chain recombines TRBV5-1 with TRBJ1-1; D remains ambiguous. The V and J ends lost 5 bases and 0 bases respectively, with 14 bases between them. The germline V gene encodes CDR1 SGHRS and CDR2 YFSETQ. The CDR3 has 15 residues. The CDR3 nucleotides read TGCGCCAGCAGTTGGACCCTCCCCATGAACACTGAAGCTTTCTTT. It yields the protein CASSWTLPMNTEAFF.

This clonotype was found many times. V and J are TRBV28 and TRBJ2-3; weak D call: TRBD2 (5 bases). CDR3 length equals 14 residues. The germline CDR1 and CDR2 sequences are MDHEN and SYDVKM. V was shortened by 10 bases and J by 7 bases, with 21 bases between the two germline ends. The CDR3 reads CATRDLRTVHTQYF. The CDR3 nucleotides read TGTGCCACCCGGGATCTCCGAACCGTTCATACGCAGTATTTT.

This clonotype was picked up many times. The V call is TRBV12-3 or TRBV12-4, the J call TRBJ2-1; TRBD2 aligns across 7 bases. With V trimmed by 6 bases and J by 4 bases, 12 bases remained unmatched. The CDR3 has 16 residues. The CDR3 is CASSPIRSGYYNEQFF. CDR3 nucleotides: TGTGCCAGCAGCCCCATTCGTAGCGGGTATTACAATGAGCAGTTCTTC.

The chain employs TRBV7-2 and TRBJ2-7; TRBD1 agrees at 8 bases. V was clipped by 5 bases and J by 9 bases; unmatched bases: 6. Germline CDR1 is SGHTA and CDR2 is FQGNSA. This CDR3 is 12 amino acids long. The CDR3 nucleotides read TGTGCCAGCAGCACGACAGGGGTGGGGCAGTACTTC. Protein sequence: CASSTTGVGQYF.

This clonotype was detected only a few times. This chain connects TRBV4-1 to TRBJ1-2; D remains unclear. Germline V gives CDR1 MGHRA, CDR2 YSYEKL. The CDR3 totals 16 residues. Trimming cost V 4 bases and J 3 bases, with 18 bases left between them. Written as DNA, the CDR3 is TGCGCCAGCAGCCGCATGGACCAGCAGTCTTACTATGGCTACACCTTC. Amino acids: CASSRMDQQSYYGYTF.

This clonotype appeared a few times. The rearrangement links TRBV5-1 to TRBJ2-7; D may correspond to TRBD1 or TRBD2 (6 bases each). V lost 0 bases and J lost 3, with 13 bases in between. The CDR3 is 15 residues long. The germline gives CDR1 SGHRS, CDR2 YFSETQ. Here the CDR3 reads CASSLVTGTYYEQYF. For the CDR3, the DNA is TGCGCCAGCAGCTTGGTTACAGGGACTTACTACGAGCAGTACTTC.

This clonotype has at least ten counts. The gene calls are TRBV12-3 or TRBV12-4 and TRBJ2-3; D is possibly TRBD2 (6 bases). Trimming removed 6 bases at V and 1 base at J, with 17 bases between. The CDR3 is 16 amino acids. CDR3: CASSRGTSRGTDTQYF. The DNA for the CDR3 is TGTGCCAGCAGCCGCGGGACGTCGAGGGGCACAGATACGCAGTATTTT.

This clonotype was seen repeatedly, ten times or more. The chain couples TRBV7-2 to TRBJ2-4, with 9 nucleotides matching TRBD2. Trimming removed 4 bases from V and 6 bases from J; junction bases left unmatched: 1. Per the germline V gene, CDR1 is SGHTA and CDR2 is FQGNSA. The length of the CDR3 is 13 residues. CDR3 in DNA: TGTGCCAGCAGCTCAGCGGGGGGAAACATTCAGTACTTC. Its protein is CASSSAGGNIQYF.

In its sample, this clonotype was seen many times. The CDR3 bases are TGTGCCAGCAGCTTAACTCAGGGCCCTAACTATGGCTACACCTTC. Protein: CASSLTQGPNYGYTF. The chain combines TRBV7-9 with TRBJ1-2; perhaps TRBD1 as D (5 bases). Germline V lookup: CDR1 SEHNR, CDR2 FQNEAQ (reference sequence). The CDR3 is made up of 15 amino acids. Trimming left V 2 bases short and J 0 bases short, with 10 bases between.

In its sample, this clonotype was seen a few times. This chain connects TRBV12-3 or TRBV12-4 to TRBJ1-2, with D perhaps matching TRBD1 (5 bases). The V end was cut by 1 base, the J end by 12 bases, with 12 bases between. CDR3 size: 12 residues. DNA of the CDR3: TGTGCCAGCAGTTTAGTCCAGGGTCGCAACACCTTC. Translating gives CASSLVQGRNTF.

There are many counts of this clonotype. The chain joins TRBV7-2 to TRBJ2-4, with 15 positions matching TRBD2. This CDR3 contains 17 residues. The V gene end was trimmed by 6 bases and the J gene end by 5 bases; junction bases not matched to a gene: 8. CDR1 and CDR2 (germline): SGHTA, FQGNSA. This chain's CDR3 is CASSRTSGRARENIQYF. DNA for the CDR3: TGTGCCAGCAGTCGGACTAGCGGGAGGGCCCGGGAAAACATTCAGTACTTC.

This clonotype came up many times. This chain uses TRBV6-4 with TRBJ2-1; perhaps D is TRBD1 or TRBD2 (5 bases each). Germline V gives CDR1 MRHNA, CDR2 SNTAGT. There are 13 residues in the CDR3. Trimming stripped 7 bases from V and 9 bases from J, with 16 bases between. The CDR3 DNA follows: TGTGCCAGCAAGGGGACCCCGTGGGGTGAGCAGTTCTTC. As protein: CASKGTPWGEQFF.